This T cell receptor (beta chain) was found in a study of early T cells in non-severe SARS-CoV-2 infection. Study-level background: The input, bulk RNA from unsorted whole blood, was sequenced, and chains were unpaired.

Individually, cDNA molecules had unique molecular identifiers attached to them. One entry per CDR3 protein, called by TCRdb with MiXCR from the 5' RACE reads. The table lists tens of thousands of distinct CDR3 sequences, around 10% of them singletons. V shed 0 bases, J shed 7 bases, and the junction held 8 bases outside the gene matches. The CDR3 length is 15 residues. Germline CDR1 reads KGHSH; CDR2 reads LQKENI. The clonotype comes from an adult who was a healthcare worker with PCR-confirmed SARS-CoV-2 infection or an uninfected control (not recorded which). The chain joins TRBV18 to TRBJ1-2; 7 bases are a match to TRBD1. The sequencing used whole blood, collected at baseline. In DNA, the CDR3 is TGTGCCAGCTCACCACCGTTAGGGGGCCAACGTGGCTACACCTTC. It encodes CASSPPLGGQRGYTF.